The entry below describes one TCR beta chain. Antigen: not known. The sample belongs to a study of T cells in Graves' hyperthyroidism and ophthalmopathy. Overall study findings and caveats: A 13 V-J signature model discriminated ophthalmopathy versus stable hyperthyroidism.

Template material for amplifying TCR beta CDR3 regions consisted of RNA transcripts. TCR CDR3 underwent first-round RT-PCR with the HTBI primer set. TCRdb redid the calling of the multiplex PCR reads with MiXCR, one entry per CDR3 protein. The data show about 580,000 distinct CDR3 sequences, approximately 15% seen once. The receptor's source is a woman aged 30 to 39 with Graves' hyperthyroidism that later progressed to Graves' ophthalmopathy. The sample taken for sequencing was blood.

The CDR3 region is CSARGGQSNYGYTF. The CDR3 bases are TGCAGTGCTAGAGGCGGACAGTCCAACTATGGCTACACCTTC. V is TRBV20-1 and J is TRBJ1-2; a weak D match, TRBD1 (6 bases). The CDR3 has 14 residues. Germline lookup yields CDR1 DFQATT and CDR2 SNEGSKA (reference sequence). Deletions cut 1 base from V and 2 bases from J, with 11 bases between.